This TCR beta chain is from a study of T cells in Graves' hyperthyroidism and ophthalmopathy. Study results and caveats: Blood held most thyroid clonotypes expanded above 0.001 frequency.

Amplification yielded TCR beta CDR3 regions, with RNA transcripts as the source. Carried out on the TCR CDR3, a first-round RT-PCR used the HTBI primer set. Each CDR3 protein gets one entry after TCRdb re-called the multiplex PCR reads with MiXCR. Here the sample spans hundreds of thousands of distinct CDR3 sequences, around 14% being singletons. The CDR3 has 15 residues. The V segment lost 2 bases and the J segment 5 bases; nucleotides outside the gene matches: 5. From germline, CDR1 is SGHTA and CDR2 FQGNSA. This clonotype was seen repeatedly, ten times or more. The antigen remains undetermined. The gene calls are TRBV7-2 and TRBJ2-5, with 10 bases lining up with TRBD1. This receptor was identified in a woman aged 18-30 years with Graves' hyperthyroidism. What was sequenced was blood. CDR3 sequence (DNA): TGTGCCAGCAGCTTAAAGGGACAGGGGTGGGAGACCCAGTACTTC. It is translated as CASSLKGQGWETQYF. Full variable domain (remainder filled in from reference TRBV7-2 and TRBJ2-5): GAGVSQSPSNKVTEKGKDVELRCDPISGHTALYWYRQSLGQGLEFLIYFQGNSAPDKSGLPSDRFSAERTGGSVSTLTIQRTQQEDSAVYLCASSLKGQGWETQYFGPGTRLLVL.